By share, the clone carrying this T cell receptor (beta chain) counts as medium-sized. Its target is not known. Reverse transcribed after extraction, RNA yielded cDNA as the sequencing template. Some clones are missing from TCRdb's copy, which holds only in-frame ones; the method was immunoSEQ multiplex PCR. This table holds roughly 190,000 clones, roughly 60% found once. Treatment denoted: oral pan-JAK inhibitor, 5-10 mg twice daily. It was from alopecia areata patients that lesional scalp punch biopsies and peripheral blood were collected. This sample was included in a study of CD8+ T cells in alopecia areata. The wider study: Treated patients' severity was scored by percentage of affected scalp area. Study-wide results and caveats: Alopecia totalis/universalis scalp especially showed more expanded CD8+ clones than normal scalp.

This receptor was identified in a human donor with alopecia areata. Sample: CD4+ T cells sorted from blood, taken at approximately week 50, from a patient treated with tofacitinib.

CDR3 in DNA: TGTGCCAGCAGTGACTCGGGCGGGGGGCCAGATACGCAGTATTTT. It specifies CASSDSGGGPDTQYF. The chain couples TRBV6-4 to TRBJ2-3, with TRBD2 matching over 8 bases. This CDR3 spans 15 amino acids. CDR1 and CDR2 from the germline V gene are MRHNA and SNTAGT. V shed 0 bases, J shed 4 bases, and the junction held 3 bases outside the gene matches.